The 3 T cell receptor beta chains reported below all come from one sample, sequenced in a study of T cells in Graves' hyperthyroidism and ophthalmopathy. TCR beta CDR3 sequences were amplified from RNA transcripts. A first-round RT-PCR of the TCR CDR3 used the HTBI primer set. In TCRdb, the multiplex PCR reads were re-called with MiXCR into one record per CDR3 protein. This sample carries under 700,000 distinct CDR3 sequences, approximately 15% of them seen once, and the ten largest clones take about 20%. The sequenced material came from blood. The source of these receptors is a woman under 30 with Graves' hyperthyroidism.

The chain is built from TRBV5-4 and TRBJ1-2, with unresolved D. The germline V and J ends were trimmed by 4 bases and 4 bases, with 11 bases remaining between them. The V gene's germline CDR1 is SGHNT and CDR2 YYREEE (reference sequence). The CDR3 covers 13 residues. The CDR3 DNA reads as TGTGCCAGCAGCCCGCGGACGGCCTATGGCTACACCTTC. This translates into CASSPRTAYGYTF.

This clonotype was counted ten times or more. The rearrangement joins TRBV10-3 to TRBJ1-1, with a tentative D call TRBD1 (5 bases). The CDR3 has 15 residues. The germline V gene has CDR1 ENHRY and CDR2 SYGVKD. V dropped 2 bases and J dropped 0 bases, with 10 bases sitting between them. DNA for the CDR3: TGTGCCATCAGTGAGGACAGAGAAATGAACACTGAAGCTTTCTTT. Residues: CAISEDREMNTEAFF.

This clonotype was counted ten times or more. The V and J genes are TRBV28 and TRBJ1-2; no clear D. CDR1 MDHEN and CDR2 SYDVKM come from the germline V gene. Between the trimmed V and J ends, which lost 6 bases and 4 bases, there was a span of 9 bases. CDR3 size: 12 residues. The CDR3 protein is CASRSSSYGYTF. The CDR3 coding sequence is TGTGCCAGCAGATCATCAAGCTATGGCTACACCTTC.